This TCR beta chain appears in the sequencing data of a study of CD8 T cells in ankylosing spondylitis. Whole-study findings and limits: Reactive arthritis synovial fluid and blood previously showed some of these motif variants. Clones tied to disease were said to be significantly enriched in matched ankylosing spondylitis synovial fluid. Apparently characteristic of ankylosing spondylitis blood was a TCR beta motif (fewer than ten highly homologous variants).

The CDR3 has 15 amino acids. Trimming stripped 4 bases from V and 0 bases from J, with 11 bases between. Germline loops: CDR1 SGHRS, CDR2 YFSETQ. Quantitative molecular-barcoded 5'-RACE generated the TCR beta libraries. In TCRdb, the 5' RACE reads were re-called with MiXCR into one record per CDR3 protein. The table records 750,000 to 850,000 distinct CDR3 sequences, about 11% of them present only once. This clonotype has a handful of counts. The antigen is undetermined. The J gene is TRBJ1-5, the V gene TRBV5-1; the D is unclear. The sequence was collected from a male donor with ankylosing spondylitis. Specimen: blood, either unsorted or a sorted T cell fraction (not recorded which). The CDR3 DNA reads TGCGCCAGCAGCGAAGGATCCTATAGCAATCAGCCCCAGCATTTT. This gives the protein CASSEGSYSNQPQHF.